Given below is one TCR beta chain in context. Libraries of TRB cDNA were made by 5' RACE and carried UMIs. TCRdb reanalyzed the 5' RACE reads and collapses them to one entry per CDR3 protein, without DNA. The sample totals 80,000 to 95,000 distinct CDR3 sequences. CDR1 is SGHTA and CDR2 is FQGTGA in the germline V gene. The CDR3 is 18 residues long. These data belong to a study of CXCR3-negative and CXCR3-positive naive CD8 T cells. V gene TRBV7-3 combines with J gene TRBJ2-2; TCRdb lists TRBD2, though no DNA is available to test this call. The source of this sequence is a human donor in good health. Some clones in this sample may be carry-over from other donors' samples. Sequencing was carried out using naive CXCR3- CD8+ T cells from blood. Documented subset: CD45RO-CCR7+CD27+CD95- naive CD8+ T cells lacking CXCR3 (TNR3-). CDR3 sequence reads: CASSSGLAGFGGTGELFF.